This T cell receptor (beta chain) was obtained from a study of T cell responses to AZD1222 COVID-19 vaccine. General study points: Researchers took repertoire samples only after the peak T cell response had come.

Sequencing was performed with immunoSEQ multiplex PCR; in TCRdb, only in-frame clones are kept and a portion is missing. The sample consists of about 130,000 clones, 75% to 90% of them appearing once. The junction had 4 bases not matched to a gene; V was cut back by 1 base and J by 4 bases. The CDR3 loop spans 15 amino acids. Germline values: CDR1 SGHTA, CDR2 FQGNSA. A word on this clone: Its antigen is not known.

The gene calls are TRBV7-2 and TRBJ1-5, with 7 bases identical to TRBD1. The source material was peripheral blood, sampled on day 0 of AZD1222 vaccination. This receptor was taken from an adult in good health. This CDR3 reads CASSLEPGQNQPQHF. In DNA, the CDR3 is TGTGCCAGCAGCTTAGAGCCGGGACAGAATCAGCCCCAGCATTTT.